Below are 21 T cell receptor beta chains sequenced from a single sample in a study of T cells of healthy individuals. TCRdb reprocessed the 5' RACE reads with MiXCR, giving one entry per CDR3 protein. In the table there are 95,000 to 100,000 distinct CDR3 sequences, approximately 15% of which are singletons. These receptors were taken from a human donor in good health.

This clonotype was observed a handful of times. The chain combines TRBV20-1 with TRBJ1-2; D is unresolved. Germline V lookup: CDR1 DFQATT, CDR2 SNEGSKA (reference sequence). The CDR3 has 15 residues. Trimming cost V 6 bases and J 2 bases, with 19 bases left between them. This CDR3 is CSALRDGIRNYGYTF. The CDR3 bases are TGCAGTGCCCTAAGGGATGGAATCCGAAACTATGGCTACACCTTC.

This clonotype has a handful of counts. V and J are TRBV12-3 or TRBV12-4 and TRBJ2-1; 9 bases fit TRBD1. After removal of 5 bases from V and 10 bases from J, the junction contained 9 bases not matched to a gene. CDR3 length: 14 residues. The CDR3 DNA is TGTGCCAGCAGTCCCCGGGACAGGGCGAGGGAGCAGTTCTTC. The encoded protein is CASSPRDRAREQFF.

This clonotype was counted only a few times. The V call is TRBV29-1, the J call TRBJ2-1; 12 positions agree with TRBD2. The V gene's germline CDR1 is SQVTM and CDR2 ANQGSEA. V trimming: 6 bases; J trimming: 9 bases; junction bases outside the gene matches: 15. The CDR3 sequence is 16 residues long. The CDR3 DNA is TGCAGCGTCCACACCCCAAGACTAGCGGGAGTGAGTGAGCAGTTCTTC. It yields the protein CSVHTPRLAGVSEQFF.

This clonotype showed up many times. The CDR3 DNA reads as TGTGCCAGCAGTTTCCGGACTAGCGGGGTCGCAGATACGCAGTATTTT. Encoded protein: CASSFRTSGVADTQYF. The rearrangement links TRBV12-3 or TRBV12-4 to TRBJ2-3, with 12 bases that match TRBD2. Unmatched junction bases numbered 5, after V lost 3 bases and J lost 4 bases. The CDR3 totals 16 residues.

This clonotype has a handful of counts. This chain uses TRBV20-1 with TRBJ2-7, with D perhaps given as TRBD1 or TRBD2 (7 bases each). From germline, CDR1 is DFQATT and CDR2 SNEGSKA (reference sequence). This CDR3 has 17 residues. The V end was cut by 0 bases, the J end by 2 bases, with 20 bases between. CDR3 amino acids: CSARDTGEGPVPYEQYF. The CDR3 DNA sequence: TGCAGTGCTAGAGATACAGGGGAGGGGCCGGTTCCCTACGAGCAGTACTTC.

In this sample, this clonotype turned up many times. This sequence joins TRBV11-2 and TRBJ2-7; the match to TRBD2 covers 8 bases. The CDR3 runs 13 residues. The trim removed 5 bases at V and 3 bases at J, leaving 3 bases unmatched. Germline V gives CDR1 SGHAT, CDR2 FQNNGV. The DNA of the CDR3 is TGTGCCAGCAGCCCCGGGACTAGCTACGAGCAGTACTTC. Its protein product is CASSPGTSYEQYF. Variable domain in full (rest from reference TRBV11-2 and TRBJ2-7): EAGVAQSPRYKIIEKRQSVAFWCNPISGHATLYWYQQILGQGPKLLIQFQNNGVVDDSQLPKDRFSAERLKGVDSTLKIQPAKLEDSAVYLCASSPGTSYEQYFGPGTRLTVT.

As DNA, the CDR3 is TGTGCCAGCAGTTCTCGGGCCTACAATGAGCAGTTCTTC. This translates into CASSSRAYNEQFF. The chain recombines TRBV27 with TRBJ2-1; no firm D call. Per germline, CDR1 MNHEY and CDR2 SMNVEV (reference sequence). The CDR3 consists of 13 residues. V was trimmed by 4 bases and J by 2 bases, leaving 6 bases between them.

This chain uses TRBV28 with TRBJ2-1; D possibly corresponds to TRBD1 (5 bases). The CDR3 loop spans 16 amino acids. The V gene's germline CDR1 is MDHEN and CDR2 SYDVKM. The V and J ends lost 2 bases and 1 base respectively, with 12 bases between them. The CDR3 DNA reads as TGTGCCAGCAGTTTAAGGGGCTTACTGTCCTACAATGAGCAGTTCTTC. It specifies CASSLRGLLSYNEQFF.

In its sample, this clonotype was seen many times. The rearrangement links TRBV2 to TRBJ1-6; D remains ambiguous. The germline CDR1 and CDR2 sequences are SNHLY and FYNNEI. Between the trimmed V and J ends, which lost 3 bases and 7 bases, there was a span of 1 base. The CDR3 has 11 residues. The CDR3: CASSENSPLHF. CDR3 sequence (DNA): TGTGCCAGCAGTGAGAATTCACCCCTCCACTTT.

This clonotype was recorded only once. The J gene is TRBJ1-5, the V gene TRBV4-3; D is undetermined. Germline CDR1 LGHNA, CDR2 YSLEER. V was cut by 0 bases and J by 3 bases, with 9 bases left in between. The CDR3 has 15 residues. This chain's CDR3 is CASSQDEGNNQPQHF. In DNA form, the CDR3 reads TGCGCCAGCAGCCAAGATGAAGGGAACAATCAGCCCCAGCATTTT.

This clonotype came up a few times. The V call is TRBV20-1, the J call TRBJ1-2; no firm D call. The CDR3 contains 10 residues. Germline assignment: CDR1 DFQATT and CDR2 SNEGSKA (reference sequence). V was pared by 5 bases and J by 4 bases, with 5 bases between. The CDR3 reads CSAPSYGYTF. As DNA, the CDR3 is TGCAGTGCTCCCTCCTATGGCTACACCTTC.

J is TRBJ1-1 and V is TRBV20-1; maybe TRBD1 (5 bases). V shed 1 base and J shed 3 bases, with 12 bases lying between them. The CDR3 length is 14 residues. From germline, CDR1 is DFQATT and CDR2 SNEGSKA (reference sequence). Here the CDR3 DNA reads TGCAGTGCTAGAGTCCCAGGGTGGGACACTGAAGCTTTCTTT. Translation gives CSARVPGWDTEAFF.

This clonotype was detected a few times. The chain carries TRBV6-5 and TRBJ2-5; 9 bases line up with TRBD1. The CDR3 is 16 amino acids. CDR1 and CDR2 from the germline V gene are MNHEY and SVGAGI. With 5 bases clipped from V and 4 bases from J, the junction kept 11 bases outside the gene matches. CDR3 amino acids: CASSPTPGTGRETQYF. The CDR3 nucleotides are TGTGCCAGCAGTCCGACCCCCGGGACAGGGCGAGAGACCCAGTACTTC.

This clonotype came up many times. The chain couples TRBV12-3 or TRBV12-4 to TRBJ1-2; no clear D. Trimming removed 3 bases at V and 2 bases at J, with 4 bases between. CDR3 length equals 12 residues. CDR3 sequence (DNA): TGTGCCAGCAGTTTGACAAACTATGGCTACACCTTC. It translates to CASSLTNYGYTF.

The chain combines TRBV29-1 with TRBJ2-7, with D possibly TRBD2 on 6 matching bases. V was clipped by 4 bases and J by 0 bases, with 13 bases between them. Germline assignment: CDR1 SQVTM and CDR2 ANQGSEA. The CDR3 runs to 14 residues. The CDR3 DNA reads TGCAGCGTTGGGGGGGAAGGGACCTCCTACGAGCAGTACTTC. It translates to CSVGGEGTSYEQYF.

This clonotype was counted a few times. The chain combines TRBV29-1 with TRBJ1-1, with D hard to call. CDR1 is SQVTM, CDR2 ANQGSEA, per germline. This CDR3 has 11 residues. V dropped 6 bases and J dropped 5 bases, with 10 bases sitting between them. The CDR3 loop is CSVQVRTEAFF. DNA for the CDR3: TGCAGCGTCCAGGTCCGGACTGAAGCTTTCTTT.

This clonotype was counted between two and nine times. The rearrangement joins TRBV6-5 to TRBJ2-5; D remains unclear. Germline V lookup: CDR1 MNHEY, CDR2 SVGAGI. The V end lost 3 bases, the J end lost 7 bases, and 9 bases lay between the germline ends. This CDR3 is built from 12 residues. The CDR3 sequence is CASSYLTGTQYF. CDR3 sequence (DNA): TGTGCCAGCAGTTATCTTACCGGGACCCAGTACTTC.

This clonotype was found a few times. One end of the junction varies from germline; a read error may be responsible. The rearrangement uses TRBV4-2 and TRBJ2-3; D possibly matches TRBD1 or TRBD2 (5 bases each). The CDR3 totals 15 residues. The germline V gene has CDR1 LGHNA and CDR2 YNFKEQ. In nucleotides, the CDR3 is TGCGCCAGCAGCCAAGTTGGGGGTTCCGCAGATACGCAGTATTTT. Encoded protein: CASSQVGGSADTQYF.

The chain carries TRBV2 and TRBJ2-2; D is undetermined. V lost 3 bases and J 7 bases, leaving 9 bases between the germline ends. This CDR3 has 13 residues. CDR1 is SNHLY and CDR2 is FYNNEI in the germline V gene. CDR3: CASSELRSGELFF. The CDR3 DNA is TGTGCCAGCAGTGAGCTCCGAAGCGGGGAGCTGTTTTTT.

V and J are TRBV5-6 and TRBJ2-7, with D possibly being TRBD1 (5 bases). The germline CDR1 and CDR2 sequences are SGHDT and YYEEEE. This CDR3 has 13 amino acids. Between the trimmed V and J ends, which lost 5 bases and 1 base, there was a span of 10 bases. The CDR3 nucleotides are TGTGCCAGCAGTACAGGACCGTCCTACGAGCAGTACTTC. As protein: CASSTGPSYEQYF.

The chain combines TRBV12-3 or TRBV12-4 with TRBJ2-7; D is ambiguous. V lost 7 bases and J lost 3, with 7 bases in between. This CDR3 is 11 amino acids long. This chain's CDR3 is CASTWGYEQYF. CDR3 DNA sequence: TGTGCCAGCACATGGGGCTACGAGCAGTACTTC.